These 25 T cell receptor beta chains share one sample of origin, sequenced in a study of shared clonotypes between healthy human individuals. The assay was immunoSEQ multiplex PCR, and TCRdb's table has in-frame clones only and misses some. The top ten hold roughly 1.8% of the sample, which has roughly 2.1 million clones, 90% to 95% seen once. The naive CD8 fraction comprised CD45RO-negative cells positively selected for CCR7 and excluded terminally differentiated effector memory CD45RA+ cells. The sample taken for sequencing was naive CD8+ T cells from PBMCs. Receptor source: a man in his late teens or twenties in good health. Some clones in this sample may be carry-over from other donors' samples.

The chain's CDR3 is CASSGEVGGRSGNTIYF. In nucleotides, the CDR3 is TGTGCCAGCAGCGGCGAGGTAGGGGGGCGTTCTGGAAACACCATATATTTT. This chain connects TRBV9 to TRBJ1-3; perhaps TRBD1 as D (6 bases). V dropped 3 bases and J dropped 1 base, with 17 bases sitting between them. Per the germline V gene, CDR1 is SGDLS and CDR2 is YYNGEE. CDR3 length: 17 amino acids. Full variable domain (missing parts from reference TRBV9 and TRBJ1-3): DSGVTQTPKHLITATGQRVTLRCSPRSGDLSVYWYQQSLDQGLQFLIQYYNGEERAKGNILERFSAQQFPDLHSELNLSSLELGDSALYFCASSGEVGGRSGNTIYFGEGSWLTVV.

The V call is TRBV7-2, the J call TRBJ2-7; the match to TRBD2 covers 12 bases. V gave up 5 bases and J gave up 5 bases; unmatched junction bases: 7. CDR1 is SGHTA, CDR2 FQGNSA, per germline. CDR3 length: 15 residues. DNA for the CDR3: TGTGCCAGCAGCGGCGGGACTAGCGGGCTCGACGAGCAGTACTTC. Its protein is CASSGGTSGLDEQYF.

The chain has TRBV28 and TRBJ2-1; 7 positions agree with TRBD2. V shed 2 bases, J shed 8 bases, and the junction held 12 bases outside the gene matches. Germline CDR1 reads MDHEN; CDR2 reads SYDVKM. CDR3 length equals 16 residues. In DNA form, the CDR3 reads TGTGCCAGCAGTTTAATTACGGGCGGGAGTAGGGATGAGCAGTTCTTC. It codes for CASSLITGGSRDEQFF.

The chain has TRBV7-9 and TRBJ2-1; possible D gene TRBD1, 6 bases. The CDR3 is made up of 11 amino acids. V lost 6 bases and J lost 12, with 12 bases in between. Looked up from germline, CDR1 is SEHNR and CDR2 is FQNEAQ (reference sequence). DNA for the CDR3: TGTGCCAGCAGACGGGACATTCGGCAGTTCTTC. As protein: CASRRDIRQFF.

This chain uses TRBV5-5 with TRBJ1-2; no definite D call. The CDR3 length is 13 residues. Germline loops: CDR1 SGHKS, CDR2 YYEKEE (reference sequence). Trimming took off 0 bases at V and 7 bases at J, with 10 bases between the two ends. The CDR3 loop reads CASSLEPGTGYTF. The CDR3 nucleotides are TGTGCCAGCAGCTTGGAACCGGGCACTGGCTACACCTTC.

J is TRBJ2-1 and V is TRBV14; D gene uncertain. The CDR3 runs 11 residues. The germline gives CDR1 SGHDN, CDR2 FVKESK. Trimming cost V 4 bases and J 7 bases, with 5 bases left between them. The CDR3 sequence is CASSPANEQFF. The CDR3 DNA reads as TGTGCCAGCAGCCCTGCGAATGAGCAGTTCTTC.

The genes are TRBV7-6 and TRBJ1-1; a weak D match, TRBD1 (5 bases). With 5 bases removed from V and 1 base from J, the gap between germline ends came to 11 bases. Germline V gene data show CDR1 as SGHVS and CDR2 as FNYEAQ. CDR3 length: 14 amino acids. CDR3 region: CASSGGEENTEAFF. The CDR3 DNA reads as TGTGCCAGCAGCGGGGGTGAGGAGAACACTGAAGCTTTCTTT.

The gene calls are TRBV5-1 and TRBJ1-1; no reliable D call. The CDR3 loop spans 16 amino acids. V was pared by 0 bases and J by 1 base, with 13 bases between. Germline CDR1 SGHRS, CDR2 YFSETQ. The CDR3 protein is CASSLVVRGSNTEAFF. The DNA of the CDR3 is TGCGCCAGCAGCTTGGTTGTTCGGGGTTCGAACACTGAAGCTTTCTTT. Drawing the rest from reference TRBV5-1 and TRBJ1-1, the complete variable domain is KAGVTQTPRYLIKTRGQQVTLSCSPISGHRSVSWYQQTPGQGLQFLFEYFSETQRNKGNFPGRFSGRQFSNSRSEMNVSTLELGDSALYLCASSLVVRGSNTEAFFGQGTRLTVV.

The CDR3 is CASSIGQGPSSLATNEKLFF. Here the CDR3 DNA reads TGTGCCAGTAGTATAGGCCAAGGACCCAGTTCCCTTGCAACTAATGAAAAACTGTTTTTT. The chain carries TRBV19 and TRBJ1-4; D ambiguous. V shed 1 base and J shed 0 bases, with 21 bases lying between them. CDR3 size: 20 residues. Germline assignment: CDR1 LNHDA and CDR2 SQIVND (reference sequence).

This rearrangement joins TRBV4-1 to TRBJ2-5, with D uncertain. V lost 1 base and J 5 bases, leaving 11 bases between the germline ends. CDR3 length equals 14 residues. CDR1 is MGHRA, CDR2 YSYEKL, per germline. This chain's CDR3 is CASSQGALGETQYF. For the CDR3, the DNA is TGCGCCAGCAGCCAAGGGGCGTTGGGCGAGACCCAGTACTTC.

The chain is built from TRBV19 and TRBJ2-1, with 15 positions matching TRBD2. The CDR3 has 19 residues. Germline V CDR1 and CDR2: LNHDA, SQIVND (reference sequence). The V and J ends lost 5 bases and 1 base, in that order; junction bases with no gene match: 9. CDR3 in amino acids: CASSVGLAGGGYSYNEQFF. CDR3 coding DNA: TGTGCCAGTAGTGTGGGACTAGCGGGAGGAGGATATTCCTACAATGAGCAGTTCTTC.

The chain uses TRBV27 and TRBJ1-5; the D is unclear. V lost 4 bases and J 7 bases, leaving 11 bases between the germline ends. CDR3 length equals 13 residues. Per the germline V gene, CDR1 is MNHEY and CDR2 is SMNVEV (reference sequence). CDR3 nucleotide sequence: TGTGCCAGCAGTTCCTCAACCCGACAGCCCCAGCATTTT. Its translation is CASSSSTRQPQHF.

This clone was detected a few times. Other DNA sequences in the same sample also yield this CDR3. The chain carries TRBV5-6 and TRBJ1-1; the D gene is possibly TRBD1 (5 bases). The CDR3 contains 11 residues. Trimming took 2 bases from V and 7 from J, leaving 6 bases between them. Germline loops: CDR1 SGHDT, CDR2 YYEEEE. The chain's CDR3 is CASSFGGEAFF. In DNA form, the CDR3 reads TGTGCCAGCAGCTTCGGGGGTGAAGCTTTCTTT.

The chain has TRBV4-3 and TRBJ1-1, with D unclear. The germline V gene encodes CDR1 LGHNA and CDR2 YSLEER. V was shortened by 1 base and J by 3 bases, with 9 bases between the two germline ends. The CDR3 totals 14 residues. This chain's CDR3 is CASSQGSGDTEAFF. The CDR3 coding sequence is TGCGCCAGCAGCCAAGGGAGTGGGGACACTGAAGCTTTCTTT.

Here the CDR3 reads CASSPWIGNIQYF. In DNA form, the CDR3 reads TGTGCCAGCAGCCCCTGGATCGGGAACATTCAGTACTTC. V and J are TRBV9 and TRBJ2-4; no clear D. The CDR3 has 13 residues. CDR1 and CDR2 (germline): SGDLS, YYNGEE. V was pared by 4 bases and J by 7 bases, with 12 bases between.

The rearrangement uses TRBV10-2 and TRBJ2-3, with D possibly TRBD2 on 6 matching bases. Between the trimmed V and J ends, which lost 3 bases and 2 bases, there was a span of 9 bases. In germline, CDR1 is WSHSY, CDR2 SAAADI. The CDR3 extends over 14 amino acids. The CDR3 DNA reads TGCGCCAGCAGTGAAAGCGGGCCCACAGATACGCAGTATTTT. The encoded protein is CASSESGPTDTQYF.

This clone was found a few times. V is TRBV15 and J is TRBJ1-1; D ambiguous. CDR3 length: 12 residues. V lost 8 bases and J lost 7, with 14 bases in between. CDR1 is LNHNV, CDR2 YYDKDF, per germline (reference sequence). Here the CDR3 reads CATSSVWSEAFF. CDR3 in DNA: TGTGCCACCTCATCCGTATGGAGTGAAGCTTTCTTT.

This chain connects TRBV25-1 to TRBJ2-2, with TRBD2 matching over 12 bases. Per the germline V gene, CDR1 is MGHDK and CDR2 is SYGVNS. Germline trimming cut 8 bases from V and 6 bases from J; bases unmatched to any gene: 4. The CDR3 contains 14 residues. CDR3 in DNA: TGTGCCAGCGGGGGACTAGCGGGCCCCGGGGAGCTGTTTTTT. Translated: CASGGLAGPGELFF.

This clone was seen once. V gene TRBV30 combines with J gene TRBJ1-2; D uncertain. The CDR3 loop spans 13 amino acids. CDR1 is GTSNPN and CDR2 is SVGIG in the germline V gene (reference sequence). The germline V and J ends were trimmed by 7 bases and 3 bases, with 15 bases remaining between them. The CDR3 sequence: CASPSLGDYGYTF. In DNA, the CDR3 is TGTGCCTCCCCCTCGCTGGGTGACTATGGCTACACCTTC. The whole variable domain, remainder taken from reference TRBV30 and TRBJ1-2, is SQTIHQWPATLVQPVGSPLSLECTVEGTSNPNLYWYRQAAGRGLQLLFYSVGIGQISSEVPQNLSASRPQDRQFILSSKKLLLSDSGFYLCASPSLGDYGYTFGSGTRLTVV.

The V call is TRBV9, the J call TRBJ2-1; D uncertain. Trimming removed 0 bases from V and 0 bases from J, with 10 bases in between. The germline CDR1 and CDR2 sequences are SGDLS and YYNGEE. This CDR3 contains 16 residues. CDR3 sequence (DNA): TGTGCCAGCAGCGTAGACGGCGAAAGCTCCTACAATGAGCAGTTCTTC. Protein: CASSVDGESSYNEQFF.

Worth noting for this clone: Different DNA sequences within this sample yield the same CDR3. V gene TRBV25-1 combines with J gene TRBJ1-4; 8 nucleotides match TRBD1. Germline CDR1 is MGHDK and CDR2 is SYGVNS. This CDR3 contains 16 residues. Trimming removed 0 bases from V and 8 bases from J; junction bases left unmatched: 8. The CDR3 DNA sequence: TGTGCCAGCAGTGAATATCGGGGGACAGGAGGAGAAAAACTGTTTTTT. This codes for CASSEYRGTGGEKLFF.

The rearrangement uses TRBV30 and TRBJ1-1, with 9 bases fitting TRBD1. The V and J ends lost 1 base and 7 bases, in that order; junction bases with no gene match: 4. CDR1 is GTSNPN, CDR2 SVGIG, per germline (reference sequence). The CDR3 covers 13 residues. In DNA, the CDR3 is TGTGCCTGGAGTGCCGGGACAGGGATTGAAGCTTTCTTT. Protein sequence: CAWSAGTGIEAFF.

This clone appeared a single time. Distinct nucleotide sequences in the sample also encode this CDR3. The chain carries TRBV5-1 and TRBJ2-7; the match to TRBD1 covers 8 bases. With 4 bases clipped from V and 2 bases from J, the junction kept 5 bases outside the gene matches. The germline gives CDR1 SGHRS, CDR2 YFSETQ. This CDR3 region has 14 residues. The CDR3 DNA reads TGCGCCAGCAGCACCGGGACAGGTGCCTACGAGCAGTACTTC. This translates into CASSTGTGAYEQYF.

The V gene is TRBV7-9, the J gene TRBJ1-1; 8 positions match TRBD1. This CDR3 comprises 13 residues. Germline V gene data show CDR1 as SEHNR and CDR2 as FQNEAQ (reference sequence). The trim removed 5 bases at V and 3 bases at J, leaving 2 bases unmatched. DNA for the CDR3: TGTGCCAGCAGCGTGGACAGGGACACTGAAGCTTTCTTT. This sequence encodes CASSVDRDTEAFF.

The rearrangement links TRBV4-3 to TRBJ1-1; a possible D gene is TRBD1 (5 bases). V was cut by 0 bases and J by 1 base, with 9 bases left in between. The germline V gene has CDR1 LGHNA and CDR2 YSLEER. The CDR3 consists of 15 residues. The CDR3 reads CASSQDWQGNTEAFF. The CDR3 coding sequence is TGCGCCAGCAGCCAAGATTGGCAGGGGAACACTGAAGCTTTCTTT.